This T cell receptor beta chain was recorded in a study of control samples from healthy donors and cancer patients. The method was immunoSEQ multiplex PCR; TCRdb's version includes in-frame clones alone and lacks a portion of them. The table has around 150,000 clones, over 85% seen once; the top ten hold 12%. V gave up 6 bases and J gave up 8 bases, with 10 bases separating them. The CDR3 sequence is 11 residues long. Germline V CDR1 and CDR2: DFQATT, SNEGSKA (reference sequence). This clonotype originated in a man aged 30-40 years in good health. Source material: blood. The rearrangement uses TRBV20-1 and TRBJ1-4; D ambiguous. The CDR3 coding sequence is TGCAGTGCCAGCTCACTGGAAAAACTGTTTTTT. Translating gives CSASSLEKLFF.